The 11 T cell receptor beta chains presented below share a single source sample, sequenced in a study of molecular identifiers for immune sequencing clone quantification. TCRdb called the PCR reads again in MiXCR, with one record for every CDR3 protein. The data contain more than 550,000 distinct CDR3 sequences, less than 30% of them seen just once; the ten biggest clones take up about 0.8%. Input material: naive CD8+ T cells from blood, with Jurkat cell RNA spiked in. Specified subset: FACS-sorted CD8+CD4-CCR7+CD45RA+ naive T cells. The receptor set was obtained from a human donor in good health. Some libraries in this study had Jurkat cell RNA spiked in.

The CDR3 nucleotides are TGTGCCAGCAGCTTAGGTGAGGGAGCAGCCGTCTATGGCTACACCTTC. Translated: CASSLGEGAAVYGYTF. The rearrangement uses TRBV7-9 and TRBJ1-2, with D uncertain. Per germline, CDR1 SEHNR and CDR2 FQNEAQ (reference sequence). V lost 1 base to trimming and J lost 4 bases, with 16 bases between them. The CDR3 totals 16 residues.

This rearrangement joins TRBV6-2 or TRBV6-3 to TRBJ2-7, with D possibly called TRBD1 or TRBD2 (5 bases each). This CDR3 has 15 residues. The V and J ends lost 4 bases and 3 bases respectively, with 16 bases between them. Germline CDR1 and CDR2: MNHEY and SVGEGT. The CDR3 nucleotides are TGTGCCAGCAGTTTAACTCAGGGACCTCTCTACGAGCAGTACTTC. This gives the protein CASSLTQGPLYEQYF.

Worth noting for this clonotype: This may arise from a read error, as a much more abundant clone is one base away. The V call is TRBV7-9, the J call TRBJ2-1; perhaps TRBD1 as D (7 bases). V gave up 5 bases and J gave up 7 bases, with 15 bases separating them. Germline V gives CDR1 SEHNR, CDR2 FQNEAQ (reference sequence). The CDR3 covers 14 residues. CDR3 nucleotides: TGTGCCAGCAGCCACCCCAGGGGGGCGAATGAGCAGTTCTTC. The encoded protein is CASSHPRGANEQFF.

The V and J genes are TRBV27 and TRBJ2-3, with 10 bases that match TRBD1. This CDR3 has 18 residues. Per germline, CDR1 MNHEY and CDR2 SMNVEV (reference sequence). The trim removed 5 bases at V and 5 bases at J, leaving 16 bases unmatched. The CDR3 DNA reads as TGTGCCAGCAGTATTCTCGGATTGGGACAGGGGAGTTTAGATACGCAGTATTTT. Protein sequence: CASSILGLGQGSLDTQYF.

The chain uses TRBV30 and TRBJ2-7, with 8 bases fitting TRBD1. J gave up 2 bases and V 2 bases, and 5 bases lay outside the gene matches. This CDR3 has 14 residues. Germline V CDR1 and CDR2: GTSNPN, SVGIG (reference sequence). CDR3 nucleotides: TGTGCCTGGAGTACTGGACAGGGAGCCTACGAGCAGTACTTC. Translating it yields CAWSTGQGAYEQYF.

This clonotype appeared many times. V usage is TRBV20-1 and J usage is TRBJ1-1; 9 nucleotides align to TRBD1. The CDR3 has 16 amino acids. In germline, CDR1 is DFQATT, CDR2 SNEGSKA (reference sequence). The ends lost 6 bases at V and 7 bases at J; junction bases unmatched: 18. CDR3 sequence: CSATRTGATWGNEAFF. In nucleotides, the CDR3 is TGCAGTGCCACGAGGACAGGGGCCACCTGGGGGAATGAAGCTTTCTTT.

The V call is TRBV5-1, the J call TRBJ2-3; D perhaps matches TRBD2 (7 bases). This CDR3 has 16 residues. Per germline, CDR1 SGHRS and CDR2 YFSETQ. Trimming took 5 bases from V and 3 from J, leaving 19 bases between them. In DNA form, the CDR3 reads TGCGCCAGCAGTAGGGATTGGCGGGGGCGTACAGATACGCAGTATTTT. The encoded protein is CASSRDWRGRTDTQYF.

This clonotype has more than one count but fewer than ten. This chain connects TRBV30 to TRBJ2-1, with D possibly being TRBD1 (6 bases). Per the germline V gene, CDR1 is GTSNPN and CDR2 is SVGIG (reference sequence). The CDR3 totals 13 residues. V lost 8 bases and J lost 2, with 13 bases in between. CDR3 in amino acids: CAGEGTPYNEQFF. The CDR3 nucleotides are TGTGCCGGAGAAGGGACACCCTACAATGAGCAGTTCTTC.

This clonotype was recorded many times. The chain employs TRBV7-2 and TRBJ2-6; D gene unclear. From germline, CDR1 is SGHTA and CDR2 FQGNSA. Trimming left V 5 bases short and J 0 bases short, with 11 bases between. The CDR3 loop spans 16 amino acids. The CDR3 loop reads CASSATPYSGANVLTF. The CDR3 region has the DNA TGTGCCAGCAGCGCGACCCCGTACTCTGGGGCCAACGTCCTGACTTTC.

The chain is built from TRBV11-2 and TRBJ2-3, with 9 bases lining up with TRBD2. This CDR3 is 15 amino acids long. V trimming: 1 base; J trimming: 3 bases; junction bases outside the gene matches: 2. Germline V gene data show CDR1 as SGHAT and CDR2 as FQNNGV. CDR3 coding DNA: TGTGCCAGCAGCTTAGTTAGCGGGAGAACAGATACGCAGTATTTT. It codes for CASSLVSGRTDTQYF.

This clonotype was recorded many times. V usage is TRBV6-5 and J usage is TRBJ2-4; D is perhaps TRBD1 (5 bases). The CDR3 extends over 15 amino acids. Trimming pared 8 bases from V and 2 bases from J, leaving 16 bases between. Germline CDR1 and CDR2: MNHEY and SVGAGI. The CDR3 loop reads CASGPNRTTKNIQYF. The CDR3 DNA is TGTGCCAGCGGGCCCAACAGGACCACCAAAAACATTCAGTACTTC.